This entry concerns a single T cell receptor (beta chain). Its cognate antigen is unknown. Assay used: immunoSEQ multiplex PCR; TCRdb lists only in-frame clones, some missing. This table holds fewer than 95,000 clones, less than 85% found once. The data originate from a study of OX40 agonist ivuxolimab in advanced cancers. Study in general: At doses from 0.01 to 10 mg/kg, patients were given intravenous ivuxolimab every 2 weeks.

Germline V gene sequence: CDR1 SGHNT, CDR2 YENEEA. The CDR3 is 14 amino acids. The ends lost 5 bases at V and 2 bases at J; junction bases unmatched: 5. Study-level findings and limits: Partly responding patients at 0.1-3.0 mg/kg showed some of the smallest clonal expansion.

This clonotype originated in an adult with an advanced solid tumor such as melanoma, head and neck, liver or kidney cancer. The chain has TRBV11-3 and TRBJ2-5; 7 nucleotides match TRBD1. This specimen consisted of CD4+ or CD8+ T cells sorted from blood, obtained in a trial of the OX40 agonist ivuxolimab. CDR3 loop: CASSPRTGQETQYF. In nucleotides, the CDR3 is TGTGCCAGCAGCCCTCGGACAGGACAAGAGACCCAGTACTTC.